Shown below are 28 T cell receptor beta chains from a single sample sequenced in a study of early T cells in non-severe SARS-CoV-2 infection. Using its own MiXCR run on the 5' RACE reads, TCRdb lists one record per CDR3 protein. The repertoire holds under 70,000 distinct CDR3 sequences, with under 15% as singletons. This material consisted of whole blood, taken at baseline. Receptors originate from an adult who was a healthcare worker with PCR-confirmed SARS-CoV-2 infection or an uninfected control (not recorded which).

The rearrangement uses TRBV11-1 and TRBJ2-7; D is uncertain. V lost 0 bases to trimming and J lost 7 bases, with 10 bases between them. The CDR3 sequence is 13 residues long. CDR1 and CDR2 (germline): SGHAT, FQDESV (reference sequence). The CDR3 sequence: CASSLARSGEQYF. Here the CDR3 DNA reads TGTGCCAGCAGCTTAGCGCGCTCAGGAGAGCAGTACTTC.

V and J are TRBV18 and TRBJ2-7; the match to TRBD1 covers 7 bases. The CDR3 runs to 15 residues. Unmatched junction bases numbered 8, after V lost 0 bases and J lost 6 bases. Per the germline V gene, CDR1 is KGHSH and CDR2 is LQKENI. The CDR3 bases are TGTGCCAGCTCACCACCGTCTCAGAGGGGGCGCGAGCAGTACTTC. Its protein product is CASSPPSQRGREQYF.

The chain combines TRBV20-1 with TRBJ1-6, with 7 bases matching TRBD1. Germline V gene sequence: CDR1 DFQATT, CDR2 SNEGSKA (reference sequence). The CDR3 is 14 residues long. V shed 1 base, J shed 10 bases, and the junction held 7 bases outside the gene matches. This CDR3 reads CSARADRENSPLHF. The DNA of the CDR3 is TGCAGTGCTAGAGCTGACAGGGAGAACTCACCCCTCCACTTT.

This clonotype was recorded a few times. The chain has TRBV7-9 and TRBJ1-5, with D hard to call. This CDR3 has 14 residues. CDR1 is SEHNR and CDR2 is FQNEAQ in the germline V gene (reference sequence). Trimming removed 5 bases from V and 2 bases from J, with 10 bases in between. In DNA, the CDR3 is TGTGCCAGCAGCCCAGGAGCGGGCAATCAGCCCCAGCATTTT. Its protein is CASSPGAGNQPQHF.

The gene calls are TRBV2 and TRBJ2-1; 11 bases map to TRBD1. Germline CDR1 SNHLY, CDR2 FYNNEI. The CDR3 is made up of 13 amino acids. After removal of 8 bases from V and 7 bases from J, the junction contained 4 bases not matched to a gene. The CDR3 protein is CASLGQGANEQFF. CDR3 sequence (DNA): TGTGCCAGCCTAGGACAGGGGGCGAATGAGCAGTTCTTC.

This clonotype appeared a few times. The V gene is TRBV4-1, the J gene TRBJ2-7; a weak D match, TRBD1 (5 bases). CDR1 is MGHRA, CDR2 YSYEKL, per germline. There are 13 residues in the CDR3. With 0 bases removed from V and 2 bases from J, the gap between germline ends came to 5 bases. CDR3 residues: CASSQETAYEQYF. The CDR3 DNA reads TGCGCCAGCAGCCAAGAGACAGCCTACGAGCAGTACTTC.

This clonotype was observed a few times. The J gene is TRBJ2-3, the V gene TRBV5-4; TRBD1 matches 8 bases. CDR1 SGHNT and CDR2 YYREEE come from the germline V gene (reference sequence). The CDR3 extends over 17 amino acids. Trimming cost V 6 bases and J 0 bases; bases outside gene matches: 12. The CDR3 region is CASTRPRTGTSTDTQYF. The CDR3 DNA follows: TGTGCCAGCACACGCCCTAGGACAGGGACAAGCACAGATACGCAGTATTTT.

The chain couples TRBV4-2 to TRBJ2-7; 8 bases map to TRBD1. The length of the CDR3 is 15 residues. The J segment lost 4 bases and the V segment lost 4 bases, leaving 9 bases of the junction unmatched. Germline V gives CDR1 LGHNA, CDR2 YNFKEQ. The CDR3 loop reads CASSPFWTGMYEQYF. The CDR3 nucleotides read TGTGCCAGCAGCCCCTTTTGGACAGGGATGTACGAGCAGTACTTC.

On this clonotype itself: Compared with germline, one end of the junction differs, possibly owing to a read error. The gene calls are TRBV7-6 and TRBJ2-3, with 9 bases that match TRBD2. CDR3 length: 15 residues. CDR1 and CDR2 (germline): SGHVS, FNYEAQ. The CDR3 spells CASSIAGASTDTQYF. The CDR3 DNA sequence: TGTGCCAGCAGCATAGCGGGGGCTAGTACAGATACGCAGTATTTT.

The sample holds a few counts of this clonotype. V usage is TRBV5-5 and J usage is TRBJ2-7, with D possibly TRBD1 on 5 matching bases. The germline V and J ends were trimmed by 1 base and 4 bases, with 15 bases remaining between them. Germline values: CDR1 SGHKS, CDR2 YYEKEE (reference sequence). The CDR3 is made up of 15 amino acids. DNA of the CDR3: TGTGCCAGCAGCTTGCAGGGCAGCATGAAATACGAGCAGTACTTC. As protein: CASSLQGSMKYEQYF.

This clonotype was detected once. The genes are TRBV7-6 and TRBJ2-6; possibly TRBD1 for D (5 bases). This CDR3 is 15 amino acids long. Germline V lookup: CDR1 SGHVS, CDR2 FNYEAQ. Trimming took off 5 bases at V and 1 base at J, with 9 bases between the two ends. As DNA, the CDR3 is TGTGCCAGCAGCGAGGACAATTCTGGGGCCAACGTCCTGACTTTC. Amino acid sequence: CASSEDNSGANVLTF. Full variable domain (remainder filled in from reference TRBV7-6 and TRBJ2-6): GAGVSQSPRYKVTKRGQDVALRCDPISGHVSLYWYRQALGQGPEFLTYFNYEAQQDKSGLPNDRFSAERPEGSISTLTIQRTEQRDSAMYRCASSEDNSGANVLTFGAGSRLTVL.

This clonotype was seen at least ten times. The chain is built from TRBV6-1 and TRBJ1-1, with D unresolved. Deletions cut 6 bases from V and 1 base from J, with 15 bases between. CDR3 size: 15 residues. Germline assignment: CDR1 MNHNS and CDR2 SASEGT. In DNA, the CDR3 is TGTGCCAGCAGGGTAGGCACAGCGACGAACACTGAAGCTTTCTTT. It translates to CASRVGTATNTEAFF.

This clonotype was detected only a few times. The chain couples TRBV10-3 to TRBJ2-3; no clear D. The CDR3 totals 13 residues. V was cut by 5 bases and J by 6 bases, with 12 bases left in between. CDR1 and CDR2 (germline): ENHRY, SYGVKD. CDR3 coding DNA: TGTGCCATCAGTCAGAGTGGGTCTGATACGCAGTATTTT. This encodes CAISQSGSDTQYF.

The rearrangement uses TRBV5-1 and TRBJ2-7; tentatively, D is TRBD1 (6 bases). From germline, CDR1 is SGHRS and CDR2 YFSETQ. CDR3 size: 14 residues. V was shortened by 4 bases and J by 2 bases, with 13 bases between the two germline ends. Written as DNA, the CDR3 is TGCGCCAGCAGCACAGGGACCGCAACCTACGAGCAGTACTTC. It translates to CASSTGTATYEQYF.

In its sample, this clonotype was seen a few times. This chain joins TRBV7-9 and TRBJ2-7; 7 positions agree with TRBD1. With 5 bases clipped from V and 5 bases from J, the junction kept 9 bases outside the gene matches. The CDR3 has 14 residues. Per the germline V gene, CDR1 is SEHNR and CDR2 is FQNEAQ (reference sequence). The CDR3 loop is CASSAIRDSDEQYF. The CDR3 DNA sequence: TGTGCCAGCAGCGCCATTCGGGACAGCGACGAGCAGTACTTC. The complete variable domain, with remaining parts taken from reference TRBV7-9 and TRBJ2-7, reads DTGVSQNPRHKITKRGQNVTFRCDPISEHNRLYWYRQTLGQGPEFLTYFQNEAQLEKSRLLSDRFSAERPKGSFSTLEIQRTEQGDSAMYLCASSAIRDSDEQYFGPGTRLTVT.

This clonotype has a count of ten or more. The rearrangement joins TRBV28 to TRBJ1-2; maybe TRBD1 (6 bases). V dropped 5 bases and J dropped 2 bases, with 15 bases sitting between them. This CDR3 region has 15 residues. Germline CDR1 and CDR2: MDHEN and SYDVKM. CDR3 sequence: CASSPPKGGNYGYTF. CDR3 bases: TGTGCCAGCAGTCCCCCGAAGGGGGGAAACTATGGCTACACCTTC.

The V call is TRBV5-4, the J call TRBJ2-7; TRBD1 agrees at 11 bases. Germline V lookup: CDR1 SGHNT, CDR2 YYREEE (reference sequence). V was pared by 4 bases and J by 4 bases, with 4 bases of the junction left unmatched. The CDR3 totals 14 residues. The CDR3 DNA follows: TGTGCCAGCAGCCCGGGACAGGGGGGATACGAGCAGTACTTC. It specifies CASSPGQGGYEQYF.

This clonotype was seen a few times. This chain uses TRBV9 with TRBJ2-7, with D possibly matching TRBD1 (6 bases). V lost 3 bases and J 2 bases, leaving 12 bases between the germline ends. The CDR3 extends over 14 amino acids. Per the germline V gene, CDR1 is SGDLS and CDR2 is YYNGEE. CDR3 in DNA: TGTGCCAGCAGCGGCCGGGACACAACCTACGAGCAGTACTTC. Its protein is CASSGRDTTYEQYF.

The chain carries TRBV6-1 and TRBJ2-7, with 8 bases fitting TRBD1. With V trimmed by 3 bases and J by 1 base, 2 bases remained unmatched. Germline CDR1 MNHNS, CDR2 SASEGT. The CDR3 has 14 amino acids. The CDR3 sequence: CASSETGDSYEQYF. CDR3 DNA: TGTGCCAGCAGTGAGACAGGGGATTCCTACGAGCAGTACTTC.

This clonotype showed up many times. The chain carries TRBV12-3 or TRBV12-4 and TRBJ1-1; D is uncertain. The CDR3 loop spans 14 amino acids. V lost 1 base and J 6 bases, leaving 12 bases between the germline ends. The CDR3 loop reads CASSLGKGSAEAFF. For the CDR3, the DNA is TGTGCCAGCAGTTTAGGGAAGGGTAGCGCTGAAGCTTTCTTT.

This clonotype has a handful of counts. The chain carries TRBV29-1 and TRBJ2-3; D is unresolved. The germline CDR1 and CDR2 sequences are SQVTM and ANQGSEA. The CDR3 extends over 11 amino acids. Trimming stripped 7 bases from V and 6 bases from J, with 11 bases between. As DNA, the CDR3 is TGCAGCGCCGCGACCGGGGATACGCAGTATTTT. Residues: CSAATGDTQYF.

The chain uses TRBV5-6 and TRBJ2-7; 9 positions match TRBD1. The CDR3 extends over 17 amino acids. Trimming took 2 bases from V and 5 from J; bases not matched to a gene: 14. Per the germline V gene, CDR1 is SGHDT and CDR2 is YYEEEE. CDR3 bases: TGTGCCAGCAGCTTATTCGAGGGACAGGGATTTTTTGACGAGCAGTACTTC. Its protein is CASSLFEGQGFFDEQYF.

V gene TRBV5-1 combines with J gene TRBJ1-4, with 10 bases that match TRBD1. The CDR3 has 16 amino acids. V was clipped by 4 bases and J by 5 bases; unmatched bases: 8. Germline loops: CDR1 SGHRS, CDR2 YFSETQ. CDR3 residues: CASSGTGDPRNEKLFF. CDR3 DNA: TGCGCCAGCAGCGGGACAGGGGATCCGAGGAATGAAAAACTGTTTTTT.

This clonotype was seen more than once but under ten times. The chain combines TRBV19 with TRBJ2-6; D remains unclear. Germline CDR1 and CDR2: LNHDA and SQIVND (reference sequence). Trimming stripped 4 bases from V and 1 base from J, with 5 bases between. The CDR3 totals 14 residues. The CDR3, as DNA: TGTGCCAGTAGTAGGGGTTCTGGGGCCAACGTCCTGACTTTC. It encodes CASSRGSGANVLTF.

Ten or more counts support this clonotype. J is TRBJ2-3 and V is TRBV6-2 or TRBV6-3; 8 nucleotides agree with TRBD1. The CDR3 runs 15 residues. V lost 6 bases, J lost 3 bases, and 8 bases stayed unmatched. In germline, CDR1 is MNHEY, CDR2 SVGEGT. CDR3 amino acids: CASSQGGQATDTQYF. The DNA for the CDR3 is TGTGCCAGCAGCCAGGGGGGACAGGCTACAGATACGCAGTATTTT.

The chain joins TRBV19 to TRBJ2-1; 12 bases fit TRBD2. Germline lookup yields CDR1 LNHDA and CDR2 SQIVND (reference sequence). The trim removed 8 bases at V and 8 bases at J, leaving 22 bases unmatched. The CDR3 has 19 residues. The CDR3 nucleotides are TGTGCCAGTCAGATTCGGGCTAGCGGGAGGGCCATACTCGTCGATGAGCAGTTCTTC. Protein sequence: CASQIRASGRAILVDEQFF.

The chain is built from TRBV29-1 and TRBJ1-1, with a possible D match to TRBD1 (5 bases). Per germline, CDR1 SQVTM and CDR2 ANQGSEA. V lost 6 bases, J lost 4 bases, and 18 bases lay in between. The CDR3 covers 14 residues. The CDR3 DNA reads TGCAGCGTAAGCCCGATGGCCGGGGGCACTGAAGCTTTCTTT. It encodes CSVSPMAGGTEAFF.

This clonotype turned up a few times. The rearrangement uses TRBV20-1 and TRBJ2-2, with D maybe TRBD1 (7 bases). The germline V and J ends were trimmed by 2 bases and 4 bases, with 11 bases remaining between them. This CDR3 spans 14 amino acids. CDR1 is DFQATT and CDR2 is SNEGSKA in the germline V gene (reference sequence). For the CDR3, the DNA is TGCAGTGCTAGATCAGGGGGGAGCACCGGGGAGCTGTTTTTT. Translating it yields CSARSGGSTGELFF.